Below are 28 T cell receptor beta chains sequenced from a single sample in a study of blood T cell repertoires in COVID-19 (dated by TCRdb to 2018 to 2020). Preparation of the library involved the immunoSEQ multiplex PCR assay. This is the immuneACCESS table as TCRdb keeps it, with only in-frame sequences that have V and J called. A part of the clones is gone; compared with another copy, unresolved V genes explain less than half, and the rest is unexplained. The sample includes 52,000 or so clones, with about nine tenths observed a single time. 2.5% to 3% of the sample comes from the top ten. The material sequenced was peripheral blood. These TCRs come from an elderly man with acute or convalescent COVID-19.

This chain connects TRBV9 to TRBJ1-3; no reliable D call. The CDR3 is made up of 17 amino acids. V lost 0 bases and J lost 0, with 13 bases in between. The germline gives CDR1 SGDLS, CDR2 YYNGEE. The CDR3 spells CASSVGGPKHSGNTIYF. The CDR3 coding sequence is TGTGCCAGCAGCGTAGGAGGCCCCAAACACTCTGGAAACACCATATATTTT.

The V and J genes are TRBV11-2 and TRBJ1-5; maybe TRBD1 (5 bases). With 4 bases removed from V and 6 bases from J, the gap between germline ends came to 7 bases. Germline lookup yields CDR1 SGHAT and CDR2 FQNNGV. The CDR3 contains 12 residues. The CDR3 is CASSSGGQPQHF. Written as DNA, the CDR3 is TGTGCCAGCAGCTCCGGGGGTCAGCCCCAGCATTTT.

The CDR3 loop is CASRRDRGPGGYTF. The CDR3 DNA is TGTGCCAGCAGACGGGACAGGGGTCCAGGGGGCTACACCTTC. The V gene is TRBV6-5, the J gene TRBJ1-2; 10 bases map to TRBD1. The CDR3 totals 14 residues. Germline lookup yields CDR1 MNHEY and CDR2 SVGAGI. J gave up 8 bases and V 6 bases, and 9 bases lay outside the gene matches.

The genes are TRBV21-1 and TRBJ2-7; TRBD2, the D gene given by the table, was not confirmed from the DNA. TRBV21-1 represents a pseudogene. The CDR3 totals 18 residues. CDR3 in DNA: TGTGCCAGCAGCAAACAGCGTGGAGGGGAAAGCTTGCCCTACGAGCAGTACTTC. The encoded protein is CASSKQRGGESLPYEQYF.

The gene calls are TRBV10-3 and TRBJ2-5, with D possibly matching TRBD1 (6 bases). Trimming cost V 4 bases and J 2 bases, with 11 bases left between them. This CDR3 contains 14 residues. Germline V gene data show CDR1 as ENHRY and CDR2 as SYGVKD. The CDR3 DNA is TGTGCCATCAGTGTGTCCGGGACACAAGAGACCCAGTACTTC. Its translation is CAISVSGTQETQYF.

The rearrangement links TRBV7-3 to TRBJ2-2; D may be TRBD2 (5 bases). CDR1 is SGHTA, CDR2 FQGTGA, per germline. Trimming shortened V by 3 bases and J by 0 bases, and 8 bases separated the two germline ends. This CDR3 comprises 15 residues. In DNA form, the CDR3 reads TGTGCCAGCAGCTTCGGACTCCCGAACACCGGGGAGCTGTTTTTT. Protein: CASSFGLPNTGELFF. Looking up the rest from reference TRBV7-3 and TRBJ2-2 gives the full variable domain: GAGVSQTPSNKVTEKGKYVELRCDPISGHTALYWYRQSLGQGPEFLIYFQGTGAADDSGLPNDRFFAVRPEGSVSTLKIQRTERGDSAVYLCASSFGLPNTGELFFGEGSRLTVL.

V gene TRBV29-1 combines with J gene TRBJ1-3; tentative D call: TRBD1 (5 bases). The CDR3 is 16 residues long. The V end was cut by 0 bases, the J end by 1 base, with 13 bases between. CDR1 is SQVTM and CDR2 is ANQGSEA in the germline V gene. The CDR3 region is CSVEDGARTSGNTIYF. In DNA form, the CDR3 reads TGCAGCGTTGAAGATGGGGCCCGAACTTCTGGAAACACCATATATTTT.

The rearrangement links TRBV6-5 to TRBJ1-2; 9 bases are a match to TRBD1. The CDR3 is 14 residues long. The germline V gene has CDR1 MNHEY and CDR2 SVGAGI. V lost 7 bases, J lost 6 bases, and 9 bases stayed unmatched. The CDR3, as DNA: TGTGCCAGCAAGAGCACAGGGGGCCTCAATGGCTACACCTTC. Its translation is CASKSTGGLNGYTF.

The chain carries TRBV7-9 and TRBJ2-2; D gene uncertain. This CDR3 has 13 amino acids. The V end lost 5 bases, the J end lost 4 bases, and 8 bases lay between the germline ends. The V gene's germline CDR1 is SEHNR and CDR2 FQNEAQ (reference sequence). The DNA of the CDR3 is TGTGCCAGCAGCCCCAGTTCCACCGGGGAGCTGTTTTTT. Translation gives CASSPSSTGELFF.

This clone has just one count. The gene calls are TRBV19 and TRBJ1-3, with D unresolved. This CDR3 is 17 amino acids long. From germline, CDR1 is LNHDA and CDR2 SQIVND (reference sequence). With 7 bases removed from V and 0 bases from J, the gap between germline ends came to 19 bases. The CDR3 nucleotides read TGTGCCAGTACCCAACTCCCCCACCGGAGCTCTGGAAACACCATATATTTT. Translating gives CASTQLPHRSSGNTIYF. Using reference TRBV19 and TRBJ1-3 for the parts outside the CDR3, the full variable domain is DGGITQSPKYLFRKEGQNVTLSCEQNLNHDAMYWYRQDPGQGLRLIYYSQIVNDFQKGDIAEGYSVSREKKESFPLTVTSAQKNPTAFYLCASTQLPHRSSGNTIYFGEGSWLTVV.

This chain connects TRBV19 to TRBJ2-7, with a tentative D call TRBD1 (5 bases). Germline CDR1 LNHDA, CDR2 SQIVND (reference sequence). This CDR3 region has 13 residues. Trimming took 7 bases from V and 2 from J, leaving 12 bases between them. The CDR3 protein is CASKNAGTYEQYF. The CDR3 region has the DNA TGTGCCAGTAAAAACGCAGGGACCTACGAGCAGTACTTC.

Only one count was recorded for this clone. The chain recombines TRBV11-2 with TRBJ1-6; D is possibly TRBD1 (6 bases). Per germline, CDR1 SGHAT and CDR2 FQNNGV. Trimming left V 6 bases short and J 0 bases short, with 21 bases between. The CDR3 spans 19 residues. CDR3 sequence (DNA): TGTGCCAGCAGACTTAGTGGGGGTAGGGGGTACTCCTATAATTCACCCCTCCACTTT. Translated: CASRLSGGRGYSYNSPLHF. Based on the CDR3 plus reference TRBV11-2 and TRBJ1-6, the full variable domain is EAGVAQSPRYKIIEKRQSVAFWCNPISGHATLYWYQQILGQGPKLLIQFQNNGVVDDSQLPKDRFSAERLKGVDSTLKIQPAKLEDSAVYLCASRLSGGRGYSYNSPLHFGNGTRLTVT.

V and J are TRBV23-1 and TRBJ2-1; TRBD1 is a possible D gene (6 bases). TRBV23-1 carries the ORF label, with uncertain function. This CDR3 region has 20 residues. Between the trimmed V and J ends, which lost 4 bases and 0 bases, there was a span of 25 bases. The CDR3 nucleotides are TGCGCCAGCAGTCTCCGACACAACGACCCGACAGGAGGCTCCTACAATGAGCAGTTCTTC. It specifies CASSLRHNDPTGGSYNEQFF.

The chain combines TRBV9 with TRBJ2-7; TRBD2 is a possible D gene (6 bases). Trimming left V 4 bases short and J 7 bases short, with 18 bases between. There are 14 residues in the CDR3. Per germline, CDR1 SGDLS and CDR2 YYNGEE. The CDR3 protein is CASSFSGGPGEQYF. CDR3 bases: TGTGCCAGCAGCTTCTCTGGAGGGCCGGGGGAGCAGTACTTC.

The chain links TRBV11-2 to TRBJ1-5, with TRBD1 matching over 8 bases. The CDR3 covers 14 residues. V gave up 5 bases and J gave up 10 bases; unmatched junction bases: 10. The germline gives CDR1 SGHAT, CDR2 FQNNGV. The CDR3 DNA sequence: TGTGCCAGCAGCCCGGGACAGGTAGGAAGACCCCAGCATTTT. It translates to CASSPGQVGRPQHF.

J is TRBJ2-2 and V is TRBV29-1; D is perhaps TRBD1 (5 bases). Trimming took 8 bases from V and 7 from J, leaving 11 bases between them. The germline CDR1 and CDR2 sequences are SQVTM and ANQGSEA. This CDR3 comprises 11 residues. CDR3 protein: CSSGQGGELFF. CDR3 bases: TGCAGCTCCGGGCAGGGCGGGGAGCTGTTTTTT.

CDR3 sequence (DNA): TGCGCCAGCAGCTTGGGACAGGGGGCCCCGCGGGGCACTGAAGCTTTCTTT. This codes for CASSLGQGAPRGTEAFF. J is TRBJ1-1 and V is TRBV5-1; 10 nucleotides line up with TRBD1. Per the germline V gene, CDR1 is SGHRS and CDR2 is YFSETQ. Trimming took 0 bases from V and 4 from J; bases not matched to a gene: 9. The CDR3 loop spans 17 amino acids.

The chain couples TRBV27 to TRBJ1-2; maybe TRBD1 (5 bases). The CDR3 has 14 residues. The germline V gene has CDR1 MNHEY and CDR2 SMNVEV (reference sequence). Deletions cut 2 bases from V and 3 bases from J, with 10 bases between. The CDR3 reads CASSLTGRDYGYTF. The DNA for the CDR3 is TGTGCCAGCAGTTTAACAGGAAGGGACTATGGCTACACCTTC.

To note about this clone: Other DNA sequences in the same sample also yield this CDR3. V is TRBV6-5 and J is TRBJ2-7; 8 bases are shared with TRBD1. The CDR3 totals 14 residues. Germline lookup yields CDR1 MNHEY and CDR2 SVGAGI. V was clipped by 6 bases and J by 3 bases; unmatched bases: 7. CDR3 nucleotides: TGTGCCAGCAGGCCCGGACAGGGTATCTACGAGCAGTACTTC. It encodes CASRPGQGIYEQYF.

This clone was counted between two and nine times. This rearrangement joins TRBV18 to TRBJ1-6; 10 positions agree with TRBD1. CDR1 is KGHSH, CDR2 LQKENI, per germline. With 3 bases clipped from V and 5 bases from J, the junction kept 1 base outside the gene matches. CDR3 length: 15 residues. CDR3 sequence: CASSPGTGDNSPLHF. The CDR3, as DNA: TGTGCCAGCTCACCCGGGACAGGGGATAATTCACCCCTCCACTTT.

V is TRBV3-1 (or the pseudogene TRBV3-2) and J is TRBJ2-5; 8 bases are a match to TRBD2. V shed 4 bases, J shed 5 bases, and the junction held 3 bases outside the gene matches. CDR1 and CDR2 (germline): LGHDT, YNNKEL (reference sequence). This CDR3 is built from 13 residues. The CDR3 here is CASSRLARETQYF. The CDR3 nucleotides read TGTGCCAGCAGCCGACTAGCGAGGGAGACCCAGTACTTC.

The rearrangement uses TRBV9 and TRBJ1-3; D is unresolved. Trimming pared 3 bases from V and 0 bases from J, leaving 10 bases between. The CDR3 runs to 15 residues. From germline, CDR1 is SGDLS and CDR2 YYNGEE. The CDR3 region has the DNA TGTGCCAGCAGCGGGGAGGCTCACTCTGGAAACACCATATATTTT. It encodes CASSGEAHSGNTIYF.

This clone was seen only a few times. This sequence joins TRBV6-1 and TRBJ1-3; D is uncertain. The CDR3 extends over 16 amino acids. Germline loops: CDR1 MNHNS, CDR2 SASEGT. Trimming removed 0 bases from V and 2 bases from J, with 11 bases in between. The CDR3 DNA sequence: TGTGCCAGCAGTGAAGCCCAACTTAAACCTGGAAACACCATATATTTT. It yields the protein CASSEAQLKPGNTIYF.

The rearrangement uses TRBV6-5 and TRBJ2-7; 7 bases are shared with TRBD2. CDR1 and CDR2 (germline): MNHEY, SVGAGI. The J segment lost 2 bases and the V segment lost 8 bases, leaving 3 bases of the junction unmatched. This CDR3 spans 12 amino acids. The chain's CDR3 is CASRGTTYEQYF. The CDR3 DNA is TGTGCCAGCCGGGGGACTACCTACGAGCAGTACTTC.

This clone has only one observation. This chain joins TRBV12-3 or TRBV12-4 and TRBJ1-2; a possible D gene is TRBD1 (6 bases). V was shortened by 2 bases and J by 4 bases, with 8 bases between the two germline ends. The length of the CDR3 is 13 residues. The CDR3 sequence: CASSLWTAYGYTF. Written as DNA, the CDR3 is TGTGCCAGCAGTTTATGGACAGCCTATGGCTACACCTTC.

This sequence joins TRBV6-2 or TRBV6-3 and TRBJ1-4; D unresolved. V lost 3 bases, J lost 0 bases, and 17 bases lay in between. The CDR3 covers 18 residues. Germline CDR1 reads MNHEY; CDR2 reads SVGEGT. This chain's CDR3 is CASSYSFGRGATNEKLFF. In nucleotides, the CDR3 is TGTGCCAGCAGTTATTCATTCGGCCGAGGAGCAACTAATGAAAAACTGTTTTTT.

The chain recombines TRBV15 with TRBJ2-5; TRBD1 matches at 9 bases. Germline-derived CDR1 and CDR2 are LNHNV and YYDKDF (reference sequence). The CDR3 totals 17 residues. Trimming at V came to 0 bases and at J to 7 bases, leaving 12 bases not matched to a gene. CDR3 residues: CATSREGTRGQGWTQYF. In DNA, the CDR3 is TGTGCCACCAGCAGAGAGGGAACTAGAGGACAGGGGTGGACCCAGTACTTC.

This clone has a handful of counts. V is TRBV4-2 and J is TRBJ1-6, with TRBD1 as a possible D gene (6 bases). This CDR3 region has 19 residues. Germline loops: CDR1 LGHNA, CDR2 YNFKEQ. Trimming left V 0 bases short and J 1 base short, with 16 bases between. CDR3 bases: TGTGCCAGCAGCCAAGATGCTCCAGGGGATCTATCCTATAATTCACCCCTCCACTTT. Its protein is CASSQDAPGDLSYNSPLHF.